The present TCR beta chain was sequenced within a study of tissue T cells after allogeneic stem cell transplantation. The CDR3 is made up of 13 amino acids. Germline CDR1 is SEHNR and CDR2 is FQNEAQ (reference sequence). V was trimmed by 4 bases and J by 6 bases, leaving 13 bases between them. Sequencing was performed with immunoSEQ multiplex PCR; in TCRdb, only in-frame clones are kept and a portion is missing. Found here are about 42,000 clones, more than 90% of them singletons; the top ten hold 3.8%. The sequence was collected from a woman aged 35-75 years who later had graft-versus-host disease after an allogeneic stem cell transplant. Sample: blood, taken before transplantation. The chain employs TRBV7-9 and TRBJ2-7, with D possibly TRBD1 on 6 matching bases. The CDR3 is CASSSPGAGEQYF. DNA for the CDR3: TGTGCCAGCAGCTCCCCAGGGGCCGGCGAGCAGTACTTC.